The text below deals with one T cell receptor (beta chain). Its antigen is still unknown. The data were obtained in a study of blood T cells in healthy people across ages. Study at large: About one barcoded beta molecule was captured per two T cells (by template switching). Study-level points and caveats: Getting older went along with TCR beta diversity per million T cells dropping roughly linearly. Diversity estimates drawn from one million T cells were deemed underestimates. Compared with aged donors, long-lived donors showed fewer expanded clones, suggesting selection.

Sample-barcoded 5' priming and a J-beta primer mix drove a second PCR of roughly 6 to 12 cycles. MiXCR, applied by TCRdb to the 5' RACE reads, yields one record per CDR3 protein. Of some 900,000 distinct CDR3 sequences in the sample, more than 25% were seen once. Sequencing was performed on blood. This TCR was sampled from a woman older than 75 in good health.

DNA for the CDR3: TGTGCCAGCAGTGGGGGCGGGGGGGCCGGTGAGACCCAGTACTTC. It codes for CASSGGGGAGETQYF. The chain links TRBV2 to TRBJ2-5; 9 positions agree with TRBD2. Germline lookup yields CDR1 SNHLY and CDR2 FYNNEI. V shed 4 bases, J shed 5 bases, and the junction held 8 bases outside the gene matches. The CDR3 has 15 residues.